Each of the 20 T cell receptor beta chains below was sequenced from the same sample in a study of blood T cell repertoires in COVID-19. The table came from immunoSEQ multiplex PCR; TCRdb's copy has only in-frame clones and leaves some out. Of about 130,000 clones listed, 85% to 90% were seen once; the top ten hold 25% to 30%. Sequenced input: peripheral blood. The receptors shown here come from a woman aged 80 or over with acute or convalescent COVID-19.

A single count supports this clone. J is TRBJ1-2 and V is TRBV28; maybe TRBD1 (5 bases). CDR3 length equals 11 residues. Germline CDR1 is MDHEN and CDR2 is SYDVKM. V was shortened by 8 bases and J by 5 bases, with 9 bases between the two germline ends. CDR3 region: CASGQGYGYTF. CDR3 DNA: TGTGCCAGCGGCCAGGGTTATGGCTACACCTTC.

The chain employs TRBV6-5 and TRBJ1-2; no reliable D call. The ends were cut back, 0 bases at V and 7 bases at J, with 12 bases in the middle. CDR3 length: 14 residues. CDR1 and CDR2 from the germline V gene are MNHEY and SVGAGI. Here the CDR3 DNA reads TGTGCCAGCAGTTACTCTAGCGGGGTGGGTGGCTACACCTTC. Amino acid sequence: CASSYSSGVGGYTF.

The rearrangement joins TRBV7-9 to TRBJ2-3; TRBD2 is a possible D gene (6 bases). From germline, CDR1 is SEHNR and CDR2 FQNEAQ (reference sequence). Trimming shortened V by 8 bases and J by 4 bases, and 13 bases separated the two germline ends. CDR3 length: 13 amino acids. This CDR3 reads CASGGRLPDTQYF. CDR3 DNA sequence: TGTGCCAGCGGGGGGAGACTACCAGATACGCAGTATTTT.

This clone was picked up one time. This CDR3 reads CASSRGTIETQYF. CDR3 in DNA: TGTGCCAGCAGCAGAGGGACAATCGAGACCCAGTACTTC. V and J are TRBV7-8 and TRBJ2-5; the D gene is possibly TRBD1 (6 bases). V lost 5 bases and J lost 5, with 12 bases in between. Germline assignment: CDR1 SGHVS and CDR2 FQNEAQ. This CDR3 contains 13 residues.

The CDR3 region has the DNA TGTGCCAGCAGTCTAACAGGGTTCACTGAAGCTTTCTTT. It encodes CASSLTGFTEAFF. The chain links TRBV12-3 or TRBV12-4 to TRBJ1-1, with a weak D call TRBD1 (6 bases). The V gene lost 5 bases and the J gene lost 4 bases, with 11 bases spanning the gap. The CDR3 is 13 residues long.

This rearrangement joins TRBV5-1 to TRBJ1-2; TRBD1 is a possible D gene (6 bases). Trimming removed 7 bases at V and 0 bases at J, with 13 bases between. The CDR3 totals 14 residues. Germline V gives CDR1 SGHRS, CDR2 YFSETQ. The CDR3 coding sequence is TGCGCCAGCCGCCTGGACAGTACTAACTATGGCTACACCTTC. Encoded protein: CASRLDSTNYGYTF.

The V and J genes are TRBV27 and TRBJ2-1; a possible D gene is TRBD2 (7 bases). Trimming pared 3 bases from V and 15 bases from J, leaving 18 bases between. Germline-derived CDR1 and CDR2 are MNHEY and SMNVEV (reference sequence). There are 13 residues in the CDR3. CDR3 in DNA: TGTGCCAGCAGTTTTTGGCGGGGGACATACTCGTTCTTC. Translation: CASSFWRGTYSFF.

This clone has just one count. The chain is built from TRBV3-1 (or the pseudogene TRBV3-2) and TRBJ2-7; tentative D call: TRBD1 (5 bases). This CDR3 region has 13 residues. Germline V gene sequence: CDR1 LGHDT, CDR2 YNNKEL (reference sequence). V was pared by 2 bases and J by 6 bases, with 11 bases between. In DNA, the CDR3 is TGTGCCAGCAGCCAAACAGGCGTCGGCGAGCAGTACTTC. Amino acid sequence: CASSQTGVGEQYF.

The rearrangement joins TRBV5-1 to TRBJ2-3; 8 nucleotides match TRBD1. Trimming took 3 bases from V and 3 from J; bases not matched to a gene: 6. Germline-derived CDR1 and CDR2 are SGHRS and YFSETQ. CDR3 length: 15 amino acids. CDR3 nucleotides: TGCGCCAGCAGCTCCTCAGGGGGCTTAACAGATACGCAGTATTTT. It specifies CASSSSGGLTDTQYF.

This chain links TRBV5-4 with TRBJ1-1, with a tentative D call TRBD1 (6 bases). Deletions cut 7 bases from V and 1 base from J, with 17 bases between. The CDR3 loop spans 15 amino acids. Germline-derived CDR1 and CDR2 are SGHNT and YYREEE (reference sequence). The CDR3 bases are TGTGCCAGCGCTCCGGGGGGGGCCCAGAACACTGAAGCTTTCTTT. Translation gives CASAPGGAQNTEAFF.

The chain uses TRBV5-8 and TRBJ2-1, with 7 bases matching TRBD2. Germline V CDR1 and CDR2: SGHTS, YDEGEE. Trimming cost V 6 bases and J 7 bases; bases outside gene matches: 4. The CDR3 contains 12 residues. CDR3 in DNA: TGTGCCAGCACCGGGGGGTTGAATGAGCAGTTCTTC. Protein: CASTGGLNEQFF.

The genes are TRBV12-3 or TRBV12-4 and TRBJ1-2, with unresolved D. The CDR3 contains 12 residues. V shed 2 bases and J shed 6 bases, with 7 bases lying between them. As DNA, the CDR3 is TGTGCCAGCAGTTTACGGGGAGATGGCTACACCTTC. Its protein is CASSLRGDGYTF.

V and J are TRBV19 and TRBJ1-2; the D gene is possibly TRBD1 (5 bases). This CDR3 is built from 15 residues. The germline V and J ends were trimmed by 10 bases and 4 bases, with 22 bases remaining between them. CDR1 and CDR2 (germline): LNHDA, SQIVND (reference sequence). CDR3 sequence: CATQKTRDVVYGYTF. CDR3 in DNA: TGTGCCACCCAAAAGACCAGGGATGTCGTCTATGGCTACACCTTC. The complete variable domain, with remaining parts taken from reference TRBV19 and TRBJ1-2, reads DGGITQSPKYLFRKEGQNVTLSCEQNLNHDAMYWYRQDPGQGLRLIYYSQIVNDFQKGDIAEGYSVSREKKESFPLTVTSAQKNPTAFYLCATQKTRDVVYGYTFGSGTRLTVV.

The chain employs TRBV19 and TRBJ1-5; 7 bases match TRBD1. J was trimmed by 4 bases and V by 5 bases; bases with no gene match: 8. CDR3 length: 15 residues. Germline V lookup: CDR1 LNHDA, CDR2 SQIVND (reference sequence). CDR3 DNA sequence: TGTGCCAGTAGTCGTTACAGGGGTGAGAATCAGCCCCAGCATTTT. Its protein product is CASSRYRGENQPQHF.

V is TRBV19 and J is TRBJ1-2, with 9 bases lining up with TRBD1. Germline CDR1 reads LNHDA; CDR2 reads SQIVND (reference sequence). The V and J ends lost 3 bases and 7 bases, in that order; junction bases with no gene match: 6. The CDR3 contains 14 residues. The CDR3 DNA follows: TGTGCCAGTAGTATGGGACAGGGTAGGGGTGGCTACACCTTC. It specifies CASSMGQGRGGYTF.

CDR3 residues: CASSSQGSYNSPLHF. The CDR3 region has the DNA TGTGCCAGCAGCTCACAGGGCTCCTATAATTCACCCCTCCACTTT. The genes are TRBV5-4 and TRBJ1-6; D might be TRBD1 (6 bases). Per germline, CDR1 SGHNT and CDR2 YYREEE (reference sequence). V dropped 3 bases and J dropped 0 bases, with 7 bases sitting between them. The CDR3 runs 15 residues.

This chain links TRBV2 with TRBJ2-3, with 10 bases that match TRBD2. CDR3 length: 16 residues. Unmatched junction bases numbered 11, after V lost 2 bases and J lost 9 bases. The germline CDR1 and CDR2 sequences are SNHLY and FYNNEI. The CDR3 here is CASSELGLAGADTQYF. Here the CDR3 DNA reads TGTGCCAGCAGTGAACTGGGGCTAGCGGGGGCGGACACGCAGTATTTT.

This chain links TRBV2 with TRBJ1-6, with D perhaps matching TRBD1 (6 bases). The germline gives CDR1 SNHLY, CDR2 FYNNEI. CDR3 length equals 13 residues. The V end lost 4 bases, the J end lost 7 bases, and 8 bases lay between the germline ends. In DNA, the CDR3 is TGTGCCAGCAGTGTGGACAGCAATTCACCCCTCCACTTT. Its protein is CASSVDSNSPLHF.

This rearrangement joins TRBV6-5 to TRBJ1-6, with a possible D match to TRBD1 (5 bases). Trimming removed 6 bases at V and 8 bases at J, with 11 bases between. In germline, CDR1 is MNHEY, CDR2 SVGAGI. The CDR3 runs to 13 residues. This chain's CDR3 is CASRVQVDSPLHF. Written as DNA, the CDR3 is TGTGCCAGCAGGGTACAGGTCGATTCACCCCTCCACTTT.

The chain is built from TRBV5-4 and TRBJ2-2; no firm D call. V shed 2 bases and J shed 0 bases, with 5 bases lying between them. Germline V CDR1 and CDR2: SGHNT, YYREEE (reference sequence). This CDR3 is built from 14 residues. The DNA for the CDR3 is TGTGCCAGCAGCTTTGACACGAACACCGGGGAGCTGTTTTTT. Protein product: CASSFDTNTGELFF.